Each of the 8 T cell receptor beta chains below was sequenced from the same sample in a study of OX40 agonist ivuxolimab in advanced cancers. Produced via immunoSEQ multiplex PCR; TCRdb's table is partial and in-frame only. The data show about 79,000 clones, around 92% seen once. Specimen: CD4+ or CD8+ T cells sorted from blood, collected in a trial of the OX40 agonist ivuxolimab. These receptors were obtained from an adult with an advanced solid tumor such as melanoma, head and neck, liver or kidney cancer.

This chain uses TRBV21-1 with TRBJ1-1. TRBV21-1 is a documented pseudogene. The CDR3 loop spans 14 amino acids. CDR3 amino acids: CASSSFSRDTEAFF. The DNA for the CDR3 is TGTGCCAGCAGCTCCTTCTCCCGGGACACTGAAGCTTTCTTT.

The chain joins TRBV4-1 to TRBJ1-5, with D unresolved. This CDR3 has 13 residues. V was clipped by 2 bases and J by 4 bases, with 6 bases between them. CDR1 and CDR2 (germline): MGHRA, YSYEKL. CDR3 sequence (DNA): TGCGCCAGCAGCCAATCGGGGAATCAGCCCCAGCATTTT. The encoded protein is CASSQSGNQPQHF.

This chain connects TRBV5-8 to TRBJ2-1; 12 nucleotides line up with TRBD1. The CDR3 sequence is 15 residues long. Germline V gene data show CDR1 as SGHTS and CDR2 as YDEGEE. Unmatched junction bases numbered 6, after V lost 5 bases and J lost 6 bases. DNA for the CDR3: TGTGCCAGCAGTTGGGGACAGGGGGCGACCAATGAGCAGTTCTTC. It specifies CASSWGQGATNEQFF.

This chain links TRBV29-1 with TRBJ2-2; D may be TRBD1 (5 bases). The CDR3 is made up of 13 amino acids. V was cut by 4 bases and J by 6 bases, with 12 bases left in between. Germline V CDR1 and CDR2: SQVTM, ANQGSEA. The CDR3: CSVGEQVPGELFF. The CDR3 nucleotides read TGCAGCGTTGGGGAACAGGTCCCCGGGGAGCTGTTTTTT.

Here the CDR3 reads CASSLDDRNYGYTF. The DNA for the CDR3 is TGTGCCAGCAGCTTAGATGACCGGAACTATGGCTACACCTTC. The gene calls are TRBV11-2 and TRBJ1-2; D call uncertain. This CDR3 comprises 14 residues. Trimming took 0 bases from V and 2 from J, leaving 7 bases between them. CDR1 and CDR2 (germline): SGHAT, FQNNGV.

The J gene is TRBJ2-6, the V gene TRBV9; D is unclear. Germline V gene sequence: CDR1 SGDLS, CDR2 YYNGEE. V was clipped by 0 bases and J by 4 bases, with 8 bases between them. The CDR3 runs 15 residues. CDR3 residues: CASSVGELGANVLTF. Written as DNA, the CDR3 is TGTGCCAGCAGCGTAGGGGAACTGGGGGCCAACGTCCTGACTTTC.

V usage is TRBV19 and J usage is TRBJ2-3, with 9 bases that match TRBD2. V lost 3 bases, J lost 3 bases, and 7 bases stayed unmatched. CDR3 length: 16 residues. Germline loops: CDR1 LNHDA, CDR2 SQIVND (reference sequence). CDR3 loop: CASSMLGLAVTDTQYF. In DNA, the CDR3 is TGTGCCAGTAGTATGCTGGGACTAGCTGTTACAGATACGCAGTATTTT.

The chain uses TRBV2 and TRBJ2-5; D may match TRBD1 or TRBD2 (5 bases each). The CDR3 sequence is 11 residues long. V was trimmed by 6 bases and J by 5 bases, leaving 7 bases between them. Germline lookup yields CDR1 SNHLY and CDR2 FYNNEI. Here the CDR3 DNA reads TGTGCCAGCAGGGGGGAGGAGACCCAGTACTTC. Protein sequence: CASRGEETQYF.